There are a few counts of the clone carrying this TCR beta chain. Its antigen is as yet unknown. This entry belongs to a study of CD8 T cells in ankylosing spondylitis. The study, taken as a whole, reports: As reported, disease-linked clones showed significant enrichment in matched ankylosing spondylitis synovial fluid. In the blood and synovial fluid of reactive arthritis, some motif variants had been previously reported. In ankylosing spondylitis blood, a motif of roughly eight highly homologous TCR beta variants appeared characteristic.

V was pared by 7 bases and J by 2 bases, with 11 bases between. The length of the CDR3 is 14 residues. TCRdb re-called the 5' RACE reads with MiXCR, one entry per CDR3 protein. The data contain more than 25,000 distinct CDR3 sequences, 14% of them singletons. Source material: blood. This chain joins TRBV12-3 or TRBV12-4 and TRBJ2-2; TRBD1 is a possible D gene (6 bases). This clonotype originated in a male donor with ankylosing spondylitis or in good health (not recorded which). CDR3 in amino acids: CASKTGTNTGELFF. CDR3 bases: TGTGCCAGCAAAACAGGGACAAACACCGGGGAGCTGTTTTTT.